This T cell receptor beta chain was sequenced in a study of cytomegalovirus exposure and HLA in healthy donors. Overall study results and limits: In a later analysis, parvovirus B19, influenza, CMV and Epstein-Barr virus appeared linked to several top co-occurrence clusters.

Each donor was healthy, and each was a bone marrow donor. On this clone: What it recognizes is unknown.

The PCR made use of 60 Vbeta and 13 Jbeta primers. Sequencing was performed with immunoSEQ multiplex PCR; in TCRdb, only in-frame clones are kept and a portion is missing. The sample includes 150,000 to 160,000 clones, approximately 80% of them seen just once. Germline values: CDR1 ENHRY, CDR2 SYGVKD. J was trimmed by 9 bases and V by 5 bases; bases with no gene match: 16. This CDR3 is 16 amino acids long. Material: PBMCs. The sequence was obtained from a man aged 25-45 years in good health and CMV-seropositive. V and J are TRBV10-3 and TRBJ1-1; 9 bases are shared with TRBD1. The CDR3 is CAISPNPRQGENKAFF. As DNA, the CDR3 is TGTGCCATCAGTCCTAATCCGAGACAGGGGGAGAATAAAGCTTTCTTT.